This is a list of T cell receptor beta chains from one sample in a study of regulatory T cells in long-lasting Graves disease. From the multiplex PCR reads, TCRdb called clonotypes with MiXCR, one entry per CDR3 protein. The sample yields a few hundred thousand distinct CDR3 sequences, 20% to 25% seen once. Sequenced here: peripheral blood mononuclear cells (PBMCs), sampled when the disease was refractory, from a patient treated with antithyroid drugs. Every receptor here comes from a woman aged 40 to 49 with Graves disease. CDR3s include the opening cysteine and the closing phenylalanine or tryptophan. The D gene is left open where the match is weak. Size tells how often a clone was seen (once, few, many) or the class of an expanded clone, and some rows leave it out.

CSAREAGSYTEAFF	TGCAGTGCTAGGGAAGCAGGGAGTTACACTGAAGCTTTCTTT	14	TRBV20-1	TRBJ1-1	NA	many
CASSDPLRGRIQPQHF	TGTGCCAGCAGTGACCCCCTGAGGGGGCGGATTCAGCCCCAGCATTTT	16	TRBV6-1	TRBJ1-5	TRBD1	many
CASSLDLAGLSEQYF	TGCGCCAGCAGCTTGGACCTAGCGGGTCTCTCCGAGCAGTACTTC	15	TRBV5-1	TRBJ2-7	TRBD2	NA
CASSADRGRNQPQHF	TGTGCCAGCAGCGCGGACAGGGGTCGGAATCAGCCCCAGCATTTT	15	TRBV6-1	TRBJ1-5	TRBD1	many
CASSTIITGELFF	TGTGCCAGCAGTACTATTATCACCGGGGAGCTGTTTTTT	13	TRBV28	TRBJ2-2	NA	NA
CSVEGTGGQGYTF	TGCAGCGTTGAGGGGACAGGGGGGCAAGGCTACACCTTC	13	TRBV29-1	TRBJ1-2	TRBD1	many
CASSLCCGMGSDTQYF	TGTGCCAGCAGTTTATGCTGCGGGATGGGCTCAGATACGCAGTATTTT	16	TRBV28	TRBJ2-3	NA	NA
CASSVGHGGPVFFYEQFF	TGTGCCAGCAGCGTAGGTCATGGAGGGCCAGTCTTTTTCTATGAGCAGTTCTTC	18	TRBV7-9	TRBJ2-1	NA	NA
CASRPGPTLPQHF	TGTGCCAGCAGGCCCGGCCCAACGCTGCCCCAGCATTTT	13	TRBV28	TRBJ1-5	NA	many
CSVNGLVPSTDTQYF	TGCAGCGTCAATGGACTAGTTCCTAGCACAGATACGCAGTATTTT	15	TRBV29-1	TRBJ2-3	TRBD2	NA
CSANVGQQHYEQYF	TGCAGTGCGAACGTAGGGCAGCAGCACTACGAGCAGTACTTC	14	TRBV20-1	TRBJ2-7	NA	few
CASSLVGGTGVGGNQPQHF	TGTGCCAGCAGCTTAGTTGGCGGGACAGGGGTGGGTGGCAATCAGCCCCAGCATTTT	19	TRBV11-2	TRBJ1-5	TRBD1	few
CASSFGLVQETQYF	TGTGCCAGCAGCTTCGGACTGGTTCAAGAGACCCAGTACTTC	14	TRBV11-2	TRBJ2-5	NA	many
CSARDGDRGGNSPLHF	TGCAGTGCTAGAGATGGGGACAGGGGAGGTAATTCACCCCTCCACTTT	16	TRBV20-1	TRBJ1-6	TRBD1	many
CSARRSMREQYF	TGCAGTGCTCGGAGATCTATGAGGGAGCAGTACTTC	12	TRBV20-1	TRBJ2-7	NA	many
CSVEDPNHLGYTF	TGCAGCGTTGAAGATCCTAACCATTTGGGCTACACCTTC	13	TRBV29-1	TRBJ1-2	NA	many
CASSFTGANVLTF	TGTGCCAGCAGCTTCACTGGGGCCAACGTCCTGACTTTC	13	TRBV7-2	TRBJ2-6	NA	few
CASSLASQSYEQYF	TGTGCCAGCAGCTTAGCAAGCCAGTCCTACGAGCAGTACTTC	14	TRBV7-9	TRBJ2-7	NA	few
CASSLVLQARNTEAFF	TGCGCCAGCAGCTTGGTCTTACAGGCTAGGAACACTGAAGCTTTCTTT	16	TRBV5-1	TRBJ1-1	NA	NA
CASREGAAGNTIYF	TGTGCCAGCAGGGAGGGGGCGGCTGGAAACACCATATATTTT	14	TRBV27	TRBJ1-3	TRBD1	many
CASQLDPLYYNEQFF	TGTGCCAGCCAACTAGACCCCCTATACTACAATGAGCAGTTCTTC	15	TRBV2	TRBJ2-1	NA	NA
CASSYSWEYSGNTIYF	TGTGCCAGCAGTTACTCTTGGGAATACTCTGGAAACACCATATATTTT	16	TRBV6-2/TRBV6-3	TRBJ1-3	NA	few
CSARDRWRDPNEKLFF	TGCAGTGCTAGAGATCGTTGGCGAGACCCTAATGAAAAACTGTTTTTT	16	TRBV20-1	TRBJ1-4	NA	NA
CASLMPEGRAEQYF	TGTGCCAGCTTGATGCCGGAGGGGCGGGCCGAGCAGTACTTC	14	TRBV6-1	TRBJ2-7	NA	many
CASSYQAGARYEQYF	TGTGCCAGCAGCTACCAAGCGGGAGCACGCTACGAGCAGTACTTC	15	TRBV13	TRBJ2-7	TRBD2	NA
CARQGTGNSPLHF	TGTGCCCGTCAAGGGACAGGGAATTCACCCCTCCACTTT	13	TRBV2	TRBJ1-6	TRBD1	many
CASTPTTGFGELFF	TGTGCCAGCACCCCAACGACAGGGTTCGGGGAGCTGTTTTTT	14	TRBV7-9	TRBJ2-2	TRBD1	few
CAISVLANEQFF	TGTGCCATCAGTGTACTAGCGAATGAGCAGTTCTTC	12	TRBV10-3	TRBJ2-1	TRBD2	NA
CASSPALGGEHIEQFF	TGTGCCAGCAGTCCAGCTCTGGGGGGCGAACACATTGAGCAGTTCTTC	16	TRBV28	TRBJ2-1	NA	NA
CSATPGLAGFGELFF	TGCAGTGCTACCCCGGGACTAGCGGGATTCGGGGAGCTGTTTTTT	15	TRBV20-1	TRBJ2-2	TRBD2	few
CASSQDQENEQYF	TGTGCCAGCAGCCAAGACCAGGAGAACGAGCAGTACTTC	13	TRBV2	TRBJ2-7	NA	NA
CASSAGLSGYQPQHF	TGTGCCAGCAGCGCGGGGCTCTCAGGGTATCAGCCCCAGCATTTT	15	TRBV7-9	TRBJ1-5	NA	NA
CASSDYLGAGAVNEQFF	TGTGCCAGCAGTGATTATCTTGGGGCGGGAGCGGTAAATGAGCAGTTCTTC	17	TRBV27	TRBJ2-1	TRBD2	NA
CASSATGLHEQFF	TGTGCCAGCAGTGCTACAGGGTTACATGAGCAGTTCTTC	13	TRBV25-1	TRBJ2-1	NA	NA
CASSHRQGNRAHEQYF	TGTGCCAGCAGTCATCGACAGGGCAATAGAGCCCACGAGCAGTACTTC	16	TRBV6-1	TRBJ2-7	TRBD1	NA
CASSSTTSGRTYEQYF	TGTGCCAGCAGTTCCACTACTAGCGGGAGAACCTACGAGCAGTACTTC	16	TRBV28	TRBJ2-7	TRBD2	many
CATSGPGGYGYTF	TGTGCCACCAGTGGACCTGGAGGCTATGGCTACACCTTC	13	TRBV24-1	TRBJ1-2	NA	many
CASRPRIRSEIYQIQGNTEAFF	TGTGCCAGCAGACCGAGAATAAGATCAGAAATTTACCAAATACAGGGGAACACTGAAGCTTTCTTT	22	TRBV6-1	TRBJ1-1	NA	many
CASSTGYNSPLHF	TGTGCCAGCAGTACAGGCTATAATTCACCCCTCCACTTT	13	TRBV12-3/TRBV12-4	TRBJ1-6	NA	many
CASSPGGRNDYTF	TGTGCTTCCAGCCCAGGGGGGCGAAATGACTACACCTTC	13	TRBV28	TRBJ1-2	TRBD1	medium-sized
CASSPQAVATPEAFF	TGTGCCAGCAGCCCCCAGGCCGTCGCAACTCCTGAAGCTTTCTTT	15	TRBV13	TRBJ1-1	NA	many
CASSLYRGGNYGYTF	TGTGCCAGCAGTTTATACAGGGGGGGGAACTATGGCTACACCTTC	15	TRBV28	TRBJ1-2	TRBD1	many
CATSDWVGGLDTGELFF	TGTGCCACCAGTGATTGGGTGGGGGGATTGGACACCGGGGAGCTGTTTTTT	17	TRBV24-1	TRBJ2-2	NA	NA
CAVMNTEAFF	TGCGCAGTGATGAACACTGAAGCTTTCTTT	10	TRBV7-9	TRBJ1-1	NA	few
CASSYRSGANVLTF	TGTGCCAGCAGTTACCGGTCTGGGGCCAACGTCCTGACTTTC	14	TRBV28	TRBJ2-6	NA	many
CASSLVGVSNQPQHF	TGTGCCAGCAGCTTAGTGGGGGTTAGCAATCAGCCCCAGCATTTT	15	TRBV28	TRBJ1-5	NA	many
CASSLLGSGELFF	TGTGCCAGCAGTTTATTGGGGTCCGGGGAGCTGTTTTTT	13	TRBV7-9	TRBJ2-2	NA	many
CASSSAGVDYGYTF	TGTGCCAGCAGCTCCGCAGGGGTTGACTATGGCTACACCTTC	14	TRBV11-2	TRBJ1-2	NA	many
CASSLDRGGNPTNEKLFF	TGTGCCAGCAGCTTAGATCGCGGGGGGAATCCAACTAATGAAAAACTGTTTTTT	18	TRBV11-2	TRBJ1-4	NA	NA
CSVVTGVNQETQYF	TGCAGCGTGGTGACAGGGGTCAACCAAGAGACCCAGTACTTC	14	TRBV29-1	TRBJ2-5	TRBD1	NA
CASSLGQTDNPPLHF	TGTGCCAGCAGCTTAGGGCAAACCGACAATCCACCCCTCCACTTT	15	TRBV7-9	TRBJ1-6	NA	NA
CASSQDRLNEQYF	TGTGCCAGCAGCCAAGATCGGTTGAACGAGCAGTACTTC	13	TRBV14	TRBJ2-7	NA	NA
CSARDFAGQGDEQYF	TGCAGTGCTAGAGATTTCGCGGGACAGGGTGATGAGCAGTACTTC	15	TRBV20-1	TRBJ2-7	TRBD1	many
CASSMIGTGFYGYTF	TGTGCCAGTAGTATGATTGGGACAGGGTTCTATGGCTACACCTTC	15	TRBV19	TRBJ1-2	TRBD1	NA
CASSQGTYEQYF	TGTGCCAGCAGCCAAGGGACCTACGAGCAGTACTTC	12	TRBV28	TRBJ2-7	NA	many
CASRSFSPNSPLHF	TGTGCCAGCAGGTCGTTTTCGCCTAATTCACCCCTCCACTTT	14	TRBV27	TRBJ1-6	NA	NA
CASTDRGFNQPQHF	TGTGCCAGTACGGACAGGGGATTCAATCAGCCCCAGCATTTT	14	TRBV19	TRBJ1-5	TRBD1	few
CASSPEAFGNQPQHF	TGTGCCAGCAGTCCCGAGGCGTTCGGCAATCAGCCCCAGCATTTT	15	TRBV7-6	TRBJ1-5	NA	many
CASSEQGLVNTGELFF	TGTGCCAGCAGCGAGCAGGGCTTAGTGAACACCGGGGAGCTGTTTTTT	16	TRBV7-9	TRBJ2-2	NA	NA